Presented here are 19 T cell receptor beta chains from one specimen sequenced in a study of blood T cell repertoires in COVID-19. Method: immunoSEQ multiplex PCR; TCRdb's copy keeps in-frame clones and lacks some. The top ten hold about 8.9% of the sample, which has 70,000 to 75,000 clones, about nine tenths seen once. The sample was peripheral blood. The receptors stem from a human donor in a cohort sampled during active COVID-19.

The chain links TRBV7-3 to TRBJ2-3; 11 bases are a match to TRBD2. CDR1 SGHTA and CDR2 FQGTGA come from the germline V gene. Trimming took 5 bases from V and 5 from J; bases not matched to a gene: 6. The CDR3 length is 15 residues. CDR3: CASSALAGGRDTQYF. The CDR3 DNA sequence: TGTGCCAGCAGCGCCCTAGCGGGAGGTAGAGATACGCAGTATTTT.

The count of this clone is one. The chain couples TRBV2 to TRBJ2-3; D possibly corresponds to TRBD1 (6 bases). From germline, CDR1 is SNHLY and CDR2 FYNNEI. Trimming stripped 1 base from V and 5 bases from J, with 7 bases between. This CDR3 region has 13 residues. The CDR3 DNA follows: TGTGCCAGCAGTGAAGTCAGGGGAGATACGCAGTATTTT. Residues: CASSEVRGDTQYF.

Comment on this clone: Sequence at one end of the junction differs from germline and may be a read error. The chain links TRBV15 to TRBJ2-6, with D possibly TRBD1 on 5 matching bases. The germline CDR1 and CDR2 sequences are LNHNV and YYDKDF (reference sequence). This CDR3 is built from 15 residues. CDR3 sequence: CATSRDWAGASVLTF. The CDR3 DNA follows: TGTGCCACCAGCAGAGATTGGGCTGGGGCCAGCGTCCTGACTTTC.

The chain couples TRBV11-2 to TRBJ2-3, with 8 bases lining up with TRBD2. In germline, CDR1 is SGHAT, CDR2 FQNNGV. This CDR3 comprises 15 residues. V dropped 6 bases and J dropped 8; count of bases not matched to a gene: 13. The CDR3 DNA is TGTGCCAGCAGTTTGGGTAGCGGGACGTCGGGTACGCAGTATTTT. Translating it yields CASSLGSGTSGTQYF.

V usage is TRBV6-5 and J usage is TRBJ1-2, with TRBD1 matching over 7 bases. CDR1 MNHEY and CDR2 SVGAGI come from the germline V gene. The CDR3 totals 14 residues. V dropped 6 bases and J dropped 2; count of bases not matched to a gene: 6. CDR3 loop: CASSPNRGNYGYTF. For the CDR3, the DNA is TGTGCCAGCAGCCCAAACAGGGGAAACTATGGCTACACCTTC.

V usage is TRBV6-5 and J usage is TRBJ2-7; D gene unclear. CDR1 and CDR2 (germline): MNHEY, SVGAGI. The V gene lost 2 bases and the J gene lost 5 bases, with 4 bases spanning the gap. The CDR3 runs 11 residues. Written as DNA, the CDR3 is TGTGCCAGCAGTTACCTCGACGAGCAGTACTTC. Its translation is CASSYLDEQYF.

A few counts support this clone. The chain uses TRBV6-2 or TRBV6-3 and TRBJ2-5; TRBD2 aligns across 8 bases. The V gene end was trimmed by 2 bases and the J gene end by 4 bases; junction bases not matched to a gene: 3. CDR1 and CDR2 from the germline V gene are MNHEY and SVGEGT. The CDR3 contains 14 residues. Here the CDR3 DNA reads TGTGCCAGCAGTTACGCGGGGGGAGGAGAGACCCAGTACTTC. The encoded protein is CASSYAGGGETQYF.

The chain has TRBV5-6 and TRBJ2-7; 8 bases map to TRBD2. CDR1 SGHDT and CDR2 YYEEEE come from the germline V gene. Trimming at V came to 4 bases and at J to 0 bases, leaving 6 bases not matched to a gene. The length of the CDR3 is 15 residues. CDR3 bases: TGTGCCAGCAGCCCAGGAAGCGGGAGCTCCTACGAGCAGTACTTC. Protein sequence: CASSPGSGSSYEQYF.

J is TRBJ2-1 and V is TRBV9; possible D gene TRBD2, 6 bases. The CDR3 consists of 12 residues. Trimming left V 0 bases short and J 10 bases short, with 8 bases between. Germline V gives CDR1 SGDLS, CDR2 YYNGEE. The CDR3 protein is CASSVEEGEQFF. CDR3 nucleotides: TGTGCCAGCAGCGTAGAGGAGGGCGAGCAGTTCTTC.

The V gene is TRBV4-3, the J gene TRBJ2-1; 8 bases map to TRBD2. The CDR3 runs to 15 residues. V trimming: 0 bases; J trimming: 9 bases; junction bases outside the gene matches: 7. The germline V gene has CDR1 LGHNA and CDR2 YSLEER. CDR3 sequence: CASSQDETSEGEQFF. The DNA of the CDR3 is TGCGCCAGCAGCCAAGATGAGACTAGCGAAGGTGAGCAGTTCTTC.

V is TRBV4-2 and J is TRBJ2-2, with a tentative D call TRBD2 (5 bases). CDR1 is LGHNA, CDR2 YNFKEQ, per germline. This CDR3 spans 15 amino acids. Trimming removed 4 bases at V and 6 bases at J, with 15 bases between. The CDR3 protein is CASSRPRASSGELFF. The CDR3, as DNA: TGTGCCAGCAGCCGGCCGCGGGCTAGCTCCGGGGAGCTGTTTTTT.

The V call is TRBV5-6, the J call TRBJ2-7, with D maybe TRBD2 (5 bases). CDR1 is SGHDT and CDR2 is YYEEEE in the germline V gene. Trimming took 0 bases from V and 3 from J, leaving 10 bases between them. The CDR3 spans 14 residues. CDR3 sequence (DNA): TGTGCCAGCAGCTTGGGTGTTCGGGGCTACGAGCAGTACTTC. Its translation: CASSLGVRGYEQYF.

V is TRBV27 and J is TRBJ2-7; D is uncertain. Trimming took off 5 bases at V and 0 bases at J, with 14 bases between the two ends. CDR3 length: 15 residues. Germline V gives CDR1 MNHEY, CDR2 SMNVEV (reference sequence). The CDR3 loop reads CASSPKPASSYEQYF. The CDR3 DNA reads TGTGCCAGCAGTCCCAAACCCGCGAGCTCCTACGAGCAGTACTTC.

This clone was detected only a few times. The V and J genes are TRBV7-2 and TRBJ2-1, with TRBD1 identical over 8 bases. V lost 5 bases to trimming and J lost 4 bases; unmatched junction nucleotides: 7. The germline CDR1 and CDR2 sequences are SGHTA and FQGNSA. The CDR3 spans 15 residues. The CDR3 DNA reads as TGTGCCAGCAGCACGGACAGGGTACGGTACAATGAGCAGTTCTTC. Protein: CASSTDRVRYNEQFF. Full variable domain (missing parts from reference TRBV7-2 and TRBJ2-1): GAGVSQSPSNKVTEKGKDVELRCDPISGHTALYWYRQSLGQGLEFLIYFQGNSAPDKSGLPSDRFSAERTGGSVSTLTIQRTQQEDSAVYLCASSTDRVRYNEQFFGPGTRLTVL.

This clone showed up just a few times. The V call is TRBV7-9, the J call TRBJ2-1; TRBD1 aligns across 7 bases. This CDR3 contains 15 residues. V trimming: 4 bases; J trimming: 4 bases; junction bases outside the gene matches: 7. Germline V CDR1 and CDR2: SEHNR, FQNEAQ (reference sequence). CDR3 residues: CASSSGQIEYNEQFF. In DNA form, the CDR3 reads TGTGCCAGCAGCTCGGGACAGATAGAGTACAATGAGCAGTTCTTC.

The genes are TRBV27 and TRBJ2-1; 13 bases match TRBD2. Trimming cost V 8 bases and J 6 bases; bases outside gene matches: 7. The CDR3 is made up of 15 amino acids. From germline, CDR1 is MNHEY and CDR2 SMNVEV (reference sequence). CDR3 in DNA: TGTGCCAGCGGCCCAGGGACTAGCGGGACCAATGAGCAGTTCTTC. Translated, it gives CASGPGTSGTNEQFF.

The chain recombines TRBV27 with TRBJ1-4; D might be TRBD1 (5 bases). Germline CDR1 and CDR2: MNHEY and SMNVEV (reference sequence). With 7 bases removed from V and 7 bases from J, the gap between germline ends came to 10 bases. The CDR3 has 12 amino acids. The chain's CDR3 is CASKGRGEKLFF. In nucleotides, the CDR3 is TGTGCCAGCAAGGGGCGGGGTGAAAAACTGTTTTTT.

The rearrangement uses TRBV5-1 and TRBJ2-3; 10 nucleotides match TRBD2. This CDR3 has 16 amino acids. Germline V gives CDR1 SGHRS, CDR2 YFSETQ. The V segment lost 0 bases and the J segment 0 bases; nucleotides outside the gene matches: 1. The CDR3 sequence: CASSLATSGSTDTQYF. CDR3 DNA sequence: TGCGCCAGCAGCTTGGCGACTAGCGGGAGCACAGATACGCAGTATTTT.

The CDR3 sequence: CASSAGTGSYEQYF. The CDR3 nucleotides are TGCGCCAGCAGCGCCGGGACAGGATCCTACGAGCAGTACTTC. The chain links TRBV4-3 to TRBJ2-7, with 8 bases aligning to TRBD1. Germline V CDR1 and CDR2: LGHNA, YSLEER. This CDR3 contains 14 residues. With V trimmed by 5 bases and J by 1 base, 4 bases remained unmatched.